This T cell receptor (beta chain) derives from a study of CD8 T cells in ankylosing spondylitis. Study-wide points: Characteristic of ankylosing spondylitis blood, it appeared, was a TCR beta motif comprising 7 to 9 highly homologous variants.

The CDR3 spans 13 residues. V was shortened by 7 bases and J by 8 bases, with 17 bases between the two germline ends. CDR1 is MDHEN, CDR2 SYDVKM, per germline. Comments on this clonotype: Antigen specificity is unknown.

One entry per CDR3 protein, called by TCRdb with MiXCR from the 5' RACE reads. This table holds 330,000 or so distinct CDR3 sequences, roughly 8% found once. This clonotype originated in a male donor with ankylosing spondylitis. Material: blood, either unsorted or a sorted T cell fraction (not recorded which). The V call is TRBV28, the J call TRBJ1-2; TRBD1 is a possible D gene (6 bases). CDR3 bases: TGTGCCAGCATTGGGGGGGGGCTACAAGGCTACACCTTC. Its protein product is CASIGGGLQGYTF.